Shown below are 20 T cell receptor beta chains from a single sample sequenced in a study of breast tumors, draining lymph nodes, adjacent tissues. MiXCR was run by TCRdb on the multiplex PCR reads, yielding one entry per CDR3 protein. The sample has approximately 89,000 distinct CDR3 sequences, over 25% seen once. Samples came from axillary lymph nodes draining the breast cancer. The specimen sequenced was axillary lymph node tissue. Receptors were obtained from a female donor with breast cancer. Some clones in this sample may be carry-over from other donors' samples.

This clonotype was detected ten times or more. The rearrangement links TRBV12-3 or TRBV12-4 to TRBJ1-1; D ambiguous. Trimming took 10 bases from V and 1 from J, leaving 13 bases between them. The length of the CDR3 is 13 residues. CDR3 region: CATLVWGNTEAFF. As DNA, the CDR3 is TGTGCCACCCTCGTCTGGGGGAACACTGAAGCTTTCTTT.

The CDR3 reads CAIARGSGYGYTF. CDR3 in DNA: TGTGCCATCGCCAGGGGATCCGGTTATGGCTACACCTTC. The J gene is TRBJ1-2, the V gene TRBV10-3, with D perhaps matching TRBD1 (6 bases). Deletions cut 8 bases from V and 5 bases from J, with 15 bases between. Germline V gene lookup returns CDR1 ENHRY and CDR2 SYGVKD. This CDR3 contains 13 residues.

This clonotype was counted at least ten times. This chain connects TRBV12-3 or TRBV12-4 to TRBJ2-7; 8 bases are a match to TRBD2. The CDR3 runs 15 residues. Trimming cost V 6 bases and J 3 bases; bases outside gene matches: 10. Written as DNA, the CDR3 is TGTGCCAGCAGCCCAACAGGGACTAGAGTCTACGAGCAGTACTTC. This translates into CASSPTGTRVYEQYF.

Worth noting for this clonotype: The conserved final phenylalanine or tryptophan is absent from the CDR3, which likely points to a read error. The limits of the CDR3 on the DNA are not certain, so only TCRdb's listed CDR3 is given. V usage is TRBV2 and J usage is TRBJ1-2; TRBD1, the table's D call, was not compared with the DNA. Including both end residues, the CDR3 is 13 amino acids long. Looked up from germline, CDR1 is SNHLY and CDR2 is FYNNEI. The CDR3 sequence is CASSAPGAYGYIS.

Only one count was recorded for this clonotype. This may stem from a read error, because a much larger clone lies one nucleotide away. As the CDR3 is not closed by the conserved phenylalanine or tryptophan, this likely results from a read error. This chain uses TRBV5-5 with TRBJ2-6; TRBD1 is a possible D gene (5 bases). Germline CDR1 is SGHKS and CDR2 is YYEKEE (reference sequence). This CDR3 has 15 residues. The V and J ends lost 0 bases and 6 bases respectively, with 10 bases between them. The CDR3 bases are TGTGCCAGCAGCTTGGTAGGGGCAGCGGCCAACGTCCTGACTGTC. It codes for CASSLVGAAANVLTV.

The sample holds many counts of this clonotype. A much larger clone is a single base away; this may be a read error. This chain links TRBV20-1 with TRBJ1-3; no definite D call. CDR3 length: 12 amino acids. The V gene's germline CDR1 is DFQATT and CDR2 SNEGSKA (reference sequence). The CDR3 region has the DNA TGCAGTGCTAGTCAATCTGGAAACACCACATATTTT. Amino acid sequence: CSASQSGNTTYF.

Points on this clonotype: Its ends do not fully match the called genes, so a read error is possible. The V gene is TRBV7-3, the J gene TRBJ2-5; TRBD2 matches at 11 bases. There are 15 residues in the CDR3. Germline CDR1 is SGHTA and CDR2 is FQGTGA. The CDR3 spells CASSLTGTSGETQHF. As DNA, the CDR3 is TGTGCCAGCAGCCTAACCGGGACTAGCGGAGAGACCCAGCACTTC.

This clonotype was detected many times. The chain employs TRBV4-3 and TRBJ1-2; 7 positions agree with TRBD1. This CDR3 spans 16 amino acids. The V gene's germline CDR1 is LGHNA and CDR2 YSLEER. J lost 2 bases, V lost 1 base, and 7 bases had no gene match. CDR3 DNA: TGCGCCAGCAGCCAAGCATTAGGGGGCAGGAACTATGGCTACACCTTC. This sequence encodes CASSQALGGRNYGYTF.

The chain uses TRBV5-1 and TRBJ1-2, with D possibly matching TRBD1 (6 bases). CDR3 length: 12 amino acids. The V and J ends lost 1 base and 8 bases respectively, with 9 bases between them. Germline assignment: CDR1 SGHRS and CDR2 YFSETQ. The DNA of the CDR3 is TGCGCCAGCAGCTTGATGGGGGGCGGCTACACCTTC. This codes for CASSLMGGGYTF.

This clonotype was seen ten or more times. The chain carries TRBV19 and TRBJ2-5; D perhaps matches TRBD2 (6 bases). The CDR3 is 10 residues long. Per germline, CDR1 LNHDA and CDR2 SQIVND (reference sequence). The CDR3 spells CATGEQSQYF. The DNA for the CDR3 is TGTGCTACGGGAGAGCAGTCCCAGTACTTC.

This clonotype appeared once. The V gene is TRBV11-2, the J gene TRBJ1-2; D is undetermined. The CDR3 is 17 amino acids. Germline V lookup: CDR1 SGHAT, CDR2 FQNNGV. Trimming pared 0 bases from V and 3 bases from J, leaving 17 bases between. For the CDR3, the DNA is TGTGCCAGCAGCTTAGACGGAGCCAAGGTTGGGTACTATGGCTACACCTTC. Translation gives CASSLDGAKVGYYGYTF.

With respect to this clonotype: This clone may be a read error of a much larger clone one base away. The chain is built from TRBV5-8 and TRBJ2-7; TRBD2 agrees at 10 bases. From germline, CDR1 is SGHTS and CDR2 YDEGEE. Trimming cost V 7 bases and J 1 base; bases outside gene matches: 5. CDR3 length: 14 residues. The CDR3: CASAGTSASYEQYF. CDR3 in DNA: TGTGCCAGCGCCGGGACTAGCGCATCCTACGAGCAGTACTTC. Looking up the rest from reference TRBV5-8 and TRBJ2-7 gives the full variable domain: EAGVTQSPTHLIKTRGQQATLRCSPISGHTSVYWYQQALGLGLQFLLWYDEGEERNRGNFPPRFSGRQFPNYSSELNVNALELEDSALYLCASAGTSASYEQYFGPGTRLTVT.

This clonotype occurred many times. The genes are TRBV27 and TRBJ1-2; 8 bases line up with TRBD1. This CDR3 spans 13 amino acids. V shed 5 bases and J 4 bases; nucleotides not matched to a gene: 3. Germline assignment: CDR1 MNHEY and CDR2 SMNVEV (reference sequence). This chain's CDR3 is CASSITGGYGYTF. CDR3 sequence (DNA): TGTGCCAGCAGTATTACAGGGGGCTATGGCTACACCTTC.

This clonotype was found many times. The chain is built from TRBV6-1 and TRBJ1-4; a possible D gene is TRBD1 (5 bases). This CDR3 is 17 amino acids long. Germline values: CDR1 MNHNS, CDR2 SASEGT. The germline V and J ends were trimmed by 0 bases and 7 bases, with 18 bases remaining between them. CDR3 DNA sequence: TGTGCCAGCAGTGAAGCGAGACAGACCGGAACCGTTGAAAAACTGTTTTTT. Translated: CASSEARQTGTVEKLFF.

Comments on this clonotype: The junction does not match germline at one end; this may be a read error. The chain employs TRBV29-1 and TRBJ2-1; D is undetermined. Germline values: CDR1 SQVTM, CDR2 ANQGSEA. This CDR3 contains 13 residues. The CDR3 is CSVGVASYSEQFF. The CDR3 nucleotides are TGCAGCGTTGGCGTCGCCAGTTACAGTGAGCAGTTCTTC.

This clonotype was detected many times. The rearrangement joins TRBV10-3 to TRBJ2-7; the D gene is possibly TRBD1 (6 bases). V dropped 3 bases and J dropped 2 bases, with 11 bases sitting between them. Germline lookup yields CDR1 ENHRY and CDR2 SYGVKD. The CDR3 consists of 14 residues. The CDR3 sequence: CAISDDRRTYEQYF. In DNA form, the CDR3 reads TGTGCCATCAGTGATGACAGGCGGACCTACGAGCAGTACTTC.

Many counts were recorded for this clonotype. The chain couples TRBV7-3 to TRBJ1-2, with TRBD1 as a possible D gene (5 bases). V was pared by 4 bases and J by 8 bases, with 14 bases between. This CDR3 comprises 13 residues. Germline CDR1 reads SGHTA; CDR2 reads FQGTGA. CDR3: CASSYIQGQGYTF. Written as DNA, the CDR3 is TGTGCCAGCAGCTACATCCAGGGTCAGGGCTACACCTTC.

This clonotype was picked up many times. This chain connects TRBV5-4 to TRBJ2-3; TRBD2 agrees at 7 bases. Trimming removed 4 bases from V and 0 bases from J; junction bases left unmatched: 5. This CDR3 spans 15 amino acids. CDR1 is SGHNT, CDR2 YYREEE, per germline (reference sequence). DNA for the CDR3: TGTGCCAGCAGCAACAAGCGGGGAAGCACAGATACGCAGTATTTT. Its protein product is CASSNKRGSTDTQYF.

This clonotype was counted at least ten times. The V call is TRBV10-3, the J call TRBJ1-5; 8 positions match TRBD1. The CDR3 runs to 13 residues. V lost 7 bases, J lost 3 bases, and 2 bases stayed unmatched. Germline V gene sequence: CDR1 ENHRY, CDR2 SYGVKD. The CDR3, as DNA: TGTGCCATCACGGACAGGGACAATCAGCCCCAGCATTTT. Protein product: CAITDRDNQPQHF.

This clonotype has ten or more counts. Here the CDR3 reads CASSPGTNSPLHF. The CDR3 DNA sequence: TGTGCCAGCAGCCCAGGGACCAATTCACCCCTCCACTTT. The chain carries TRBV13 and TRBJ1-6; tentatively, D is TRBD1 (5 bases). The germline CDR1 and CDR2 sequences are PRHDT and FYEKMQ (reference sequence). This CDR3 is 13 amino acids long. V dropped 5 bases and J dropped 7 bases, with 9 bases sitting between them.